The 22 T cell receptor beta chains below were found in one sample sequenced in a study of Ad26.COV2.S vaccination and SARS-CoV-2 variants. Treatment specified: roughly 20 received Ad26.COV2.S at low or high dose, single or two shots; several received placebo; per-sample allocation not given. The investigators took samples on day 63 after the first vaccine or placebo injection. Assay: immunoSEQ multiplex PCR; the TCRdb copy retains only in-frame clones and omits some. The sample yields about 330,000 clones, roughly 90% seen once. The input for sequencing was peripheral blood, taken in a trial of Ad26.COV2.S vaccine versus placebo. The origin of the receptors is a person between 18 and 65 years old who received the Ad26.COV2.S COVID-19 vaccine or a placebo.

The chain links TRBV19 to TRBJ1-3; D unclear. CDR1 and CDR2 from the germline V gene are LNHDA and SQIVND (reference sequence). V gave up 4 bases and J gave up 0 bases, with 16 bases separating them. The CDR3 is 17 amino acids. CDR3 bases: TGTGCCAGTAGTACCCCCGGGAGGGCAAGCTCTGGAAACACCATATATTTT. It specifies CASSTPGRASSGNTIYF.

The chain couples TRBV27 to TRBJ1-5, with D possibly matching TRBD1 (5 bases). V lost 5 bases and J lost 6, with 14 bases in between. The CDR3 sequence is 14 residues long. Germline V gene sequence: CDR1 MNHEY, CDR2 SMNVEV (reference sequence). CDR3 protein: CASSPAGAGQPQHF. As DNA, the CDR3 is TGTGCCAGCAGTCCCGCCGGGGCTGGTCAGCCCCAGCATTTT.

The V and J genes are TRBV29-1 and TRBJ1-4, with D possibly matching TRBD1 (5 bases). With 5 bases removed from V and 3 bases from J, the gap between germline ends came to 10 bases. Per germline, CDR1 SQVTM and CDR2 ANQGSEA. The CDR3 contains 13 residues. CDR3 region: CSVRGLANEKLFF. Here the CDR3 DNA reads TGCAGCGTTCGGGGCTTGGCTAATGAAAAACTGTTTTTT.

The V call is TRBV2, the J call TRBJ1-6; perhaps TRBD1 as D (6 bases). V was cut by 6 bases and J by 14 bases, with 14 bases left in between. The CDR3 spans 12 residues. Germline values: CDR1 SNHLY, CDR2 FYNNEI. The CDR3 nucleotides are TGTGCCAGCAGGAGGGGGGCAAGAGCCCTCCACTTT. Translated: CASRRGARALHF.

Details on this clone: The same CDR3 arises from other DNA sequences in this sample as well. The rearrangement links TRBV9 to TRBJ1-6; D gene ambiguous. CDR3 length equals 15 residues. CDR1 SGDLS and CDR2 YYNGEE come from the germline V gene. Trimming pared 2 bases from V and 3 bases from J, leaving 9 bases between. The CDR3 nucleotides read TGTGCCAGCAGCGTTGGGTCGAGCTATAATTCACCCCTCCACTTT. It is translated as CASSVGSSYNSPLHF. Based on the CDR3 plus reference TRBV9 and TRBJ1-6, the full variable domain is DSGVTQTPKHLITATGQRVTLRCSPRSGDLSVYWYQQSLDQGLQFLIQYYNGEERAKGNILERFSAQQFPDLHSELNLSSLELGDSALYFCASSVGSSYNSPLHFGNGTRLTVT.

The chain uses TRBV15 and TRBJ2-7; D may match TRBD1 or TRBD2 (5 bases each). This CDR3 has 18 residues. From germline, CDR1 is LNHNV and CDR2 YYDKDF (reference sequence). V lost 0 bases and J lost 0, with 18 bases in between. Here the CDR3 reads CATSRDTVWGTDSYEQYV. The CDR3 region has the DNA TGTGCCACCAGCAGAGATACAGTCTGGGGGACCGACTCCTACGAGCAGTACGTC.

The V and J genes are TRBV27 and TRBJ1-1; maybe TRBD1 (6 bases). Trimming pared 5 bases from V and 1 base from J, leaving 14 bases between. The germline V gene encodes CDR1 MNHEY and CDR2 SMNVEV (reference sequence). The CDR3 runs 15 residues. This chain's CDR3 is CASSPVGGGNTEAFF. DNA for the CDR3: TGTGCCAGCAGTCCGGTGGGAGGGGGGAACACTGAAGCTTTCTTT.

CDR3: CASRLARDRDNSPLHF. The CDR3 coding sequence is TGTGCAAGTCGCTTAGCCAGGGACAGGGATAATTCACCCCTCCACTTT. The chain combines TRBV12-2 with TRBJ1-6; TRBD1 reflects the table's D call only, with no check against the DNA. TRBV12-2 is a pseudogene. This CDR3 has 16 amino acids.

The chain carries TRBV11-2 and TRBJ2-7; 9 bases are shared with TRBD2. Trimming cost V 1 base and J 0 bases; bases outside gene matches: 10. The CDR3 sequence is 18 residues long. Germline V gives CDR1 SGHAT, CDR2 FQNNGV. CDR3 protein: CASSLASSGGYSSYEQYF. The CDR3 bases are TGTGCCAGCAGCTTAGCAAGTAGCGGGGGCTATAGCTCCTACGAGCAGTACTTC.

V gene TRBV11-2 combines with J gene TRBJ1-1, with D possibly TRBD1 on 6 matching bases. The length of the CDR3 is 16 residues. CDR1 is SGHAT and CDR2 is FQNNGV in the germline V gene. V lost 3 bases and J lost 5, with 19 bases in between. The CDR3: CASSFILTGSRTEAFF. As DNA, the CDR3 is TGTGCCAGCAGCTTCATACTAACAGGGTCGCGAACTGAAGCTTTCTTT. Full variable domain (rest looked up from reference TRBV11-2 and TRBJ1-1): EAGVAQSPRYKIIEKRQSVAFWCNPISGHATLYWYQQILGQGPKLLIQFQNNGVVDDSQLPKDRFSAERLKGVDSTLKIQPAKLEDSAVYLCASSFILTGSRTEAFFGQGTRLTVV.

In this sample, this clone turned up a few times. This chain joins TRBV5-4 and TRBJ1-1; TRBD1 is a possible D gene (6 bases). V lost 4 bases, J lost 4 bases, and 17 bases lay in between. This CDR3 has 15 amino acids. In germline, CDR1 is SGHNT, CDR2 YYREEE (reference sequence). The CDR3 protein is CASSREAGVATEAFF. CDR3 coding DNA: TGTGCCAGCAGCCGGGAAGCAGGGGTTGCCACTGAAGCTTTCTTT. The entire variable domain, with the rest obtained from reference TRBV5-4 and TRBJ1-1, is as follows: ETGVTQSPTHLIKTRGQQVTLRCSSQSGHNTVSWYQQALGQGPQFIFQYYREEENGRGNFPPRFSGLQFPNYSSELNVNALELDDSALYLCASSREAGVATEAFFGQGTRLTVV.

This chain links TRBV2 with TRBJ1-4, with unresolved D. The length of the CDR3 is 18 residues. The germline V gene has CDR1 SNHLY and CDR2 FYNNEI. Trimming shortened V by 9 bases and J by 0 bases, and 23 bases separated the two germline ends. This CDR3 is CASAAFVLMRATNEKLFF. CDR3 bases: TGTGCCAGTGCGGCCTTCGTCTTGATGAGGGCAACTAATGAAAAACTGTTTTTT.

CDR3 DNA sequence: TGTGCCAGTAGTATAGCGGGGGGGATCCCCTACGAGCAGTACTTC. Translating it yields CASSIAGGIPYEQYF. The rearrangement joins TRBV19 to TRBJ2-7; 8 bases line up with TRBD2. This CDR3 is 15 amino acids long. V shed 1 base and J 2 bases; nucleotides not matched to a gene: 4. Germline lookup yields CDR1 LNHDA and CDR2 SQIVND (reference sequence).

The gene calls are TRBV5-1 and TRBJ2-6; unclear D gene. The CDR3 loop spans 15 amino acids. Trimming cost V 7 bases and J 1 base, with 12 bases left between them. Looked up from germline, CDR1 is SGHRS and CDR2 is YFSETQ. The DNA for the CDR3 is TGCGCCAGCTGCCGGTCGGTTTCTGGGGCCAACGTCCTGACTTTC. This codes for CASCRSVSGANVLTF.

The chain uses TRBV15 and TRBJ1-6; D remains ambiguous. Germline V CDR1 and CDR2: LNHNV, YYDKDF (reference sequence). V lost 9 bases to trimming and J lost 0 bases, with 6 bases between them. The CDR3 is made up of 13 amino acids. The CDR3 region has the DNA TGTGCCACTGAGAGCTCCTATAATTCACCCCTCCACTTT. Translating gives CATESSYNSPLHF.

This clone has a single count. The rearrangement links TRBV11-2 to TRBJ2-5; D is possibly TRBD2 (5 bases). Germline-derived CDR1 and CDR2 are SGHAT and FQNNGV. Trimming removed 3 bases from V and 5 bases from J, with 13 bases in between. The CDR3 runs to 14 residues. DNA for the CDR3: TGTGCCAGCAGCTTTTTATCGGGGAAGGAGACCCAGTACTTC. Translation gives CASSFLSGKETQYF.

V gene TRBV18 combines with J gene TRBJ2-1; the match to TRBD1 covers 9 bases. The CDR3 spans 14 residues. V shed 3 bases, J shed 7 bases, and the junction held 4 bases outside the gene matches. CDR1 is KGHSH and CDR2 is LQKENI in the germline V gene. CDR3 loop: CASSPGTGMNEQFF. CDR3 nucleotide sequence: TGTGCCAGCTCACCCGGGACAGGGATGAATGAGCAGTTCTTC.

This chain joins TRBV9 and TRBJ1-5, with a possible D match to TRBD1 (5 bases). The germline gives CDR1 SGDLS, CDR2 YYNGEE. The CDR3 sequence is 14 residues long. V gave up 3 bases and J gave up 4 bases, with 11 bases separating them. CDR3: CASSADSGNQPQHF. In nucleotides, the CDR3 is TGTGCCAGCAGCGCCGACTCAGGGAATCAGCCCCAGCATTTT.

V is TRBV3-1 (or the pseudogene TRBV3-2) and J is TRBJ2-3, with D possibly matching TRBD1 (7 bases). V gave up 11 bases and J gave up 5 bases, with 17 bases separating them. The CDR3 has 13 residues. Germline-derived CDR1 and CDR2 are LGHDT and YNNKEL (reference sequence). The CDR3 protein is CASRRGRLDTQYF. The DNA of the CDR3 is TGTGCCTCACGGAGGGGGCGTTTAGATACGCAGTATTTT.

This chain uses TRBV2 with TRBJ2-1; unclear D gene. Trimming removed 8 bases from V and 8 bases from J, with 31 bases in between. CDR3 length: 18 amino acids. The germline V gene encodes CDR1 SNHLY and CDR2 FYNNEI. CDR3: CASRQAPPLAVGVYEQFF. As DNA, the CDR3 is TGTGCCAGCCGCCAAGCCCCTCCGTTAGCCGTCGGTGTGTATGAGCAGTTCTTC.

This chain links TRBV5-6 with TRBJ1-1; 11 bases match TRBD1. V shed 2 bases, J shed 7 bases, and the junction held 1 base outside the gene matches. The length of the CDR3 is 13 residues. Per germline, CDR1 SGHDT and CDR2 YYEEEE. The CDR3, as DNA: TGTGCCAGCAGCTTCGGGACAGGGGGTGAAGCTTTCTTT. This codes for CASSFGTGGEAFF.

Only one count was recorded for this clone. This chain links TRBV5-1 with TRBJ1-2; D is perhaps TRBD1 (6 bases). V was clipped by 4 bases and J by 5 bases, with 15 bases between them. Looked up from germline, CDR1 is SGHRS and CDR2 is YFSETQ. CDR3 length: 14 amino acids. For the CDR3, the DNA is TGCGCCAGCAGCGGTCAGCAGGGGAGGTATGGCTACACCTTC. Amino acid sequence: CASSGQQGRYGYTF.